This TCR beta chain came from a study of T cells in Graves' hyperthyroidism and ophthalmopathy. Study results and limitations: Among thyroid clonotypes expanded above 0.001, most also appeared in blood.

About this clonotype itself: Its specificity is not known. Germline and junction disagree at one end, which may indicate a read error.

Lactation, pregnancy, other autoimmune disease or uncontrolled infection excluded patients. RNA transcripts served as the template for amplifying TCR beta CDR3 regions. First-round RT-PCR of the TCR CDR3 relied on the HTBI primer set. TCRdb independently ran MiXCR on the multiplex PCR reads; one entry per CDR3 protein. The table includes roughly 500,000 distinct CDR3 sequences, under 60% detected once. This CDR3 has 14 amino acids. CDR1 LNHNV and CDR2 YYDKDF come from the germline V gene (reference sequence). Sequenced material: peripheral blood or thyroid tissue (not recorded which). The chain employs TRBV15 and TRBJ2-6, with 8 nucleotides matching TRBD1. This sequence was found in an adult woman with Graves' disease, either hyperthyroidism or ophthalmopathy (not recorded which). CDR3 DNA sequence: TGTGCCACCAGCAGAGCAGGGGACAGGAGGACTGAAGCTTTC. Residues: CATSRAGDRRTEAF.